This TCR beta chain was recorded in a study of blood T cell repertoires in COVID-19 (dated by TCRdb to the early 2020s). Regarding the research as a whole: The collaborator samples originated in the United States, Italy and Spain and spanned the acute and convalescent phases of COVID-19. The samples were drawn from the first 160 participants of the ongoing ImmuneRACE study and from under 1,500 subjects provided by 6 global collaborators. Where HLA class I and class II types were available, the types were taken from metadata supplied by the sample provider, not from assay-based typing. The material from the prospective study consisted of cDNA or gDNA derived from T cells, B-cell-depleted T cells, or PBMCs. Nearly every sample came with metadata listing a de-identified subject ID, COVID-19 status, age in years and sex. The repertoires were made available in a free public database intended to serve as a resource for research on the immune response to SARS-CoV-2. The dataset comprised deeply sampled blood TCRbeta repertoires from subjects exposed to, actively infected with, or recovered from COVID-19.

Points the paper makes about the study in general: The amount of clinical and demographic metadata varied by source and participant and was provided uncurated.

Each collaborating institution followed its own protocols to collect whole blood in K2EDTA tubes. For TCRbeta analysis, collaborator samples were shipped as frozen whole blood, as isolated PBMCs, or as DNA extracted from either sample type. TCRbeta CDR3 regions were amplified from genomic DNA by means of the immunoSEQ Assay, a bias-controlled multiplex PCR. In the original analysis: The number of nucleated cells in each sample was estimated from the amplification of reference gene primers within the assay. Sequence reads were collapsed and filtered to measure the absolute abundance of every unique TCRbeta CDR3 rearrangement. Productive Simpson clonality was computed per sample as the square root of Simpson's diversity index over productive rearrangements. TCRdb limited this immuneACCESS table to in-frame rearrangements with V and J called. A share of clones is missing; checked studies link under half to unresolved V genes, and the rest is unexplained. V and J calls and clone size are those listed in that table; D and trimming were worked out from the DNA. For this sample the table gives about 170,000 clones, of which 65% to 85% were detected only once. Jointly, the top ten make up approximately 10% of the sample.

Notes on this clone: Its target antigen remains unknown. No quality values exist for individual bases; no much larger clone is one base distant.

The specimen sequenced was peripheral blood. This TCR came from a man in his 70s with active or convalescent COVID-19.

The nucleotide sequence is given as TGTGCCAGCAGAACAGGGTACACTGAAGCTTTCTTT. Its coded protein is CASRTGYTEAFF. This chain joins TRBV7-9 to TRBJ1-1, and perhaps TRBD1 as D gene, on 6 matching bases. The V and J ends are trimmed by 6 bases and 3 bases, leaving 8 bases between them. CDR1 and CDR2 are drawn from the germline V gene (reference sequence): SEHNR, FQNEAQ. The CDR3 covers 12 residues, taking in both the cysteine and the phenylalanine. Just CDR3 DNA is preserved here, 36 bases in frame from base 1.